These T cell receptor beta chains were read from a single sample in a study of CD4 T cells in relation to SARS-CoV-2 and coronaviruses. The antigens of these receptors remain unknown. The assay was immunoSEQ multiplex PCR, and TCRdb's table has in-frame clones only and misses some. The sample lists approximately 25,000 clones, more than 60% occurring once. The sample consisted of CD4+ T cells from PBMCs, cultured in vitro. The receptor source for this set is a human donor in good health. CDR3s leave out the opening cysteine and the closing phenylalanine or tryptophan. Clone size is not always given. Where it is, it says once, few, many or a class for expanded clones.

V gene,J gene,clone size,CDR3 protein
TRBV6-1,TRBJ1-2,NA,ASSEDRGMGAYGYT
TRBV5-1,TRBJ2-1,few,ASSSSRNEQF
TRBV11-1,TRBJ1-1,once,ASSLAGSEAF
TRBV28,TRBJ2-7,NA,ASSLWSYSQQGRAYEQY
TRBV5-6,TRBJ2-2,NA,ASRKGTPGELF
TRBV5-4,TRBJ2-1,NA,ASSFGGSHYNEQF
TRBV5-1,TRBJ1-6,few,ASSLGNGGLNSPLH
TRBV5-1,TRBJ2-1,NA,ASSVGTSRNEQF
TRBV5-1,TRBJ1-1,once,ASRLWTGLEAF
TRBV14,TRBJ2-2,NA,ASSQDDLQGDTGELF
TRBV10-3,TRBJ2-1,few,AISESIGTRGNEQF
TRBV19,TRBJ1-1,once,ASSMGRSEAF
TRBV25-1,TRBJ2-5,NA,ASSDSGLAGGYQETQY
TRBV5-6,TRBJ2-7,NA,ASSLDQDRAHEQY
TRBV19,TRBJ2-7,NA,ASSGRQGGSYEQY
TRBV18,TRBJ2-1,NA,ASSPGQGWGNEQF
TRBV15,TRBJ2-2,NA,ATSADSDRGELF
TRBV28,TRBJ2-5,NA,ASSLPGGGQETQY
TRBV5-4,TRBJ2-7,NA,ASSSQKGGGIEQY
TRBV3-1/TRBV3-2,TRBJ1-2,NA,ASSQDFRQLGYT
TRBV7-2,TRBJ1-5,NA,ASSARTGLVGQPQH
TRBV24-1,TRBJ1-4,NA,ATVGHATNEKLF
TRBV7-9,TRBJ2-7,NA,ASSLPQSVAGEQY
TRBV5-1,TRBJ1-1,NA,ASSLGTVNTEAF
TRBV18,TRBJ2-7,NA,ASSPRIRRDSYEQY
TRBV19,TRBJ2-7,few,ASSMPDASAYEQY
TRBV24-1,TRBJ2-5,NA,ATSDRGSGTQY
TRBV19,TRBJ1-4,NA,ASSKNGPTF
TRBV11-2,TRBJ2-7,medium-sized,ASSLERLAGLEQY
TRBV19,TRBJ1-1,few,ASSKQGTVSTEAF
TRBV20-1,TRBJ2-5,NA,SASTGGETQY
TRBV27,TRBJ1-2,NA,ASSPWEGNYGYT
TRBV7-9,TRBJ2-5,NA,ASSPEQETQY
TRBV27,TRBJ2-2,NA,ASSLVRGTGELF
TRBV24-1,TRBJ2-3,few,ATSEWLAGATDTQY
TRBV5-1,TRBJ2-3,NA,ASSLDMGSTDTQY
TRBV15,TRBJ2-1,NA,ATSRRDRGQNEQF
TRBV5-1,TRBJ2-1,NA,ASSLDRVIYNEQF
TRBV30,TRBJ2-1,NA,AWSQNEQF
TRBV6-1,TRBJ1-3,NA,ASSEEGGGPSGNTIY